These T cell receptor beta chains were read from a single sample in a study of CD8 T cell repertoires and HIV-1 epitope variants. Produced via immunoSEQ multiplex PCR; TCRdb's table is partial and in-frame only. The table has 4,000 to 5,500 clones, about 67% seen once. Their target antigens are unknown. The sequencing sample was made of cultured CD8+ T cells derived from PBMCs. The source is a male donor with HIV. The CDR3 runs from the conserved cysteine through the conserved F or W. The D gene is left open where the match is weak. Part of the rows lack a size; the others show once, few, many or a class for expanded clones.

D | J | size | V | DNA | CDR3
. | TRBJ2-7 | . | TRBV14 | TGTGCCAGCAGCCAAGATCGGTCGGGGCTCTCCTACGAGCAGTACTTC | CASSQDRSGLSYEQYF
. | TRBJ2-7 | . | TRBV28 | TGTGCCAGCAGTTTCCCAGGGGACCCCTACGAGCAGTACTTC | CASSFPGDPYEQYF
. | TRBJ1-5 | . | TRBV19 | TGTGCCAGTAGTATAGCCATCCATCAGCCCCAGCATTTT | CASSIAIHQPQHF
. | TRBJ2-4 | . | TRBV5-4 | TGTGCCAGCAGCTTCACTAGGGAGGCCAAAAACATTCAGTACTTC | CASSFTREAKNIQYF
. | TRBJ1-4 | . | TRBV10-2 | TGCGCCAGCAGTGTCACGGGGGCTAATGAAAAACTGTTTTTT | CASSVTGANEKLFF
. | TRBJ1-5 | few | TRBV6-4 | TGCCCCACGAGGGAAGTGGTATTATGTAGCAATCAGCCCCAGCATTTT | CPTREVVLCSNQPQHF
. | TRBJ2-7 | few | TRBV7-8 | TGTGCCAGCAGCTTGTATGGGGTTGCGACTAGTGGTTACGAGCAGTACTTC | CASSLYGVATSGYEQYF
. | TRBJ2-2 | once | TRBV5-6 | TGTGCCAGCTGCTGGGGTGAGACCGGGGAGCTGTTTTTT | CASCWGETGELFF
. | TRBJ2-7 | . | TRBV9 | TGTGCCAGCAGCGACGACTACCTTGGGAACTACGAGCAGTACTTC | CASSDDYLGNYEQYF
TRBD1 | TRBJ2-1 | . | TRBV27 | TGTGCCAGCAGCTTCTACCCAGGGGGTGAGCAGTTCTTC | CASSFYPGGEQFF
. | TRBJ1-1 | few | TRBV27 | TGTGCCAGCAGTCCGGGGGCCGGGTACACTGAAGCTTTCTTT | CASSPGAGYTEAFF
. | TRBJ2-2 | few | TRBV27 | TGTGCCAGCAGGGTCGGGACCGGGGAGCTGTTTTTT | CASRVGTGELFF
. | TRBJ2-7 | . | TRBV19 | TGTGCCAGTAGTATGGGACATTACTACGAGCAGTACTTC | CASSMGHYYEQYF
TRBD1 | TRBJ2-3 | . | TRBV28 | TGTGCCAGCTTGAAGGACAGGGAAGATACGCAGTATTTT | CASLKDREDTQYF
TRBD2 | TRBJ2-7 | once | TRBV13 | TGTGCCAGCAGCGCCACGGGACTAGCATCCTACGAGCAGTACTTC | CASSATGLASYEQYF
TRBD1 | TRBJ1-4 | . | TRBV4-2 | TGTGCCAGCAGTTCAAGACAGGGCTCTAATGAAAAACTGTTTTTT | CASSSRQGSNEKLFF
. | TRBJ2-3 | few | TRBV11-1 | TGTGCCAGCAGCTTAGTCCCTAGTCTTACCACAGATACGCAGTATTTT | CASSLVPSLTTDTQYF
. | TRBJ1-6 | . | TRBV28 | TGTGCCAGCAGCCCCCTGGGCACGGGAGCTTCACCCCTCCACTTT | CASSPLGTGASPLHF
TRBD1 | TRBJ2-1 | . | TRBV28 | TGTGCCAGCAGTGCCGGACAGGCTTACAATGAGCAGTTCTTC | CASSAGQAYNEQFF
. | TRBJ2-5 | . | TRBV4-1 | TGCGCCAGCAGCCAAGGTTGGGGGTCGGAGACCCAGTACTTC | CASSQGWGSETQYF
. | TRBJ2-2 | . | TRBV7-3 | TGTGCCAGCAGCTACAGTGCGAACACCGGGGAGCTGTTTTTT | CASSYSANTGELFF
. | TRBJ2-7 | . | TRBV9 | TGTGCCAGCAGCCCTCGTCCGGTGGCCTCGGGCTACGAGCAGTACTTC | CASSPRPVASGYEQYF
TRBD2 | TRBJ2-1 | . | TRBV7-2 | TGTGCCAGCAGCTTAGATGGTAGCGGGAGCTACAATGAGCAGTTCTTC | CASSLDGSGSYNEQFF
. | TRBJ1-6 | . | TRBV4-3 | TGCGCCAGCAGCCAAGATAGACATTCACCCCTCCACTTT | CASSQDRHSPLHF
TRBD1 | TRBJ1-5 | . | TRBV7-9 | TGTGCCAGCAGCCCCCTGGGCGACAGGGTCAATCAGCCCCAGCATTTT | CASSPLGDRVNQPQHF
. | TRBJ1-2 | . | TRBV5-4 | TGTGCCAGCAGCTTGGTATCCGGAGTCAACTATGGCTACACCTTC | CASSLVSGVNYGYTF
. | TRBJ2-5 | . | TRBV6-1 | TGTGCCAGCAGTGAATTGGGGGAGACCCAGTACTTC | CASSELGETQYF
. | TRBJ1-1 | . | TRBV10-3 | TGTGCCATCAGCCGCGGAAACACTGAAGCTTTCTTT | CAISRGNTEAFF
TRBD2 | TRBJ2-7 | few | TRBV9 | TGTGCCAGCAGCGTAGGACTAGCGAGGTATTCCTACGAGCAGTACTTC | CASSVGLARYSYEQYF
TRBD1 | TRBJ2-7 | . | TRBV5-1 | TGCGCCAGCAGCTTGGAGACAGGGCGGAACTACGAGCAGTACTTC | CASSLETGRNYEQYF
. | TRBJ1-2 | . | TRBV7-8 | TGTGCCAGCAGCTTAGGGACAGACTCACTAAACTCATATGGCTACACCTTC | CASSLGTDSLNSYGYTF
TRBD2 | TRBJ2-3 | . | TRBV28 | TGTGCCAGCAGTTTGGTACTAGCGGGAGACACAGATACGCAGTATTTT | CASSLVLAGDTDTQYF
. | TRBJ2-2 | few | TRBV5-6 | TGTGCCAGCAGCTCTGGGCAGGGGATCTTTCCCGGGGAGCTGTTTTTT | CASSSGQGIFPGELFF
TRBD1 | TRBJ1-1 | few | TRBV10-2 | TGCGCCAGTGACAAGACAGGGGGCACTGAAGCTTTCTTT | CASDKTGGTEAFF
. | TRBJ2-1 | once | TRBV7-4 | TGTGCCAGCAGCTTAGACGGTGCCAGTGAGCAGTTCTTC | CASSLDGASEQFF
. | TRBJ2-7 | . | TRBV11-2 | TGTGCCAGCAGCGGATCTGGGTTCCGAGACGAGCAGTACTTC | CASSGSGFRDEQYF
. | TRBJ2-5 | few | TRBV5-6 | TGTGCCAGCAGCTTGGGGGCGCAAGAGACCCAGTACTTC | CASSLGAQETQYF
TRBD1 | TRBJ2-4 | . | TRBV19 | TGTGCCAGTAGTATAAGCGACAGGGCGTTGGGCATTCAGTACTTC | CASSISDRALGIQYF
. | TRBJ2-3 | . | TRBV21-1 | TGTGCCAGCAACCTCGTAGGGGGTGTGGGAACGCAGTATTTT | CASNLVGGVGTQYF
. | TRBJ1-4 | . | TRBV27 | TGTGCCAGCAGTTATATTCGCGGACAGAGAGTAAAACTGTTTTTT | CASSYIRGQRVKLFF
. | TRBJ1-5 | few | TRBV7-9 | TGTGCCAGCAGCTTCGACACACCCAATCAGCCCCAGCATTTT | CASSFDTPNQPQHF
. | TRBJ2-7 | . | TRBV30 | TGTGCCTGGGACCCGGGACAAGGGTCCTACGAGCAGTACTTC | CAWDPGQGSYEQYF
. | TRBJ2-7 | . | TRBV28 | TGTGCCAGCAGTTTTCACAGACGATACGAGCAGTACTTC | CASSFHRRYEQYF
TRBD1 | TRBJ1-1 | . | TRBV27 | TGTGCCAGCAGTTCCCCCGGGACAGGGGTGATTTCCACTGAAGCTTTCTTT | CASSSPGTGVISTEAFF
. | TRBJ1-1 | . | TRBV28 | TGTGCCGCTAGAGTGACAGGGAACACTGAAGCTTTCTTT | CAARVTGNTEAFF
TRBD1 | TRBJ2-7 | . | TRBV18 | TGTGCCAGCTCACCATCTCAAGGGGGCCTTTACGAGCAGTACTTC | CASSPSQGGLYEQYF
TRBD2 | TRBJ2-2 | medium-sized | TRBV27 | TGTGCCAGCAGTTTTACGACTAGCGGGAACTTAAACACCGGGGAGCTGTTTTTT | CASSFTTSGNLNTGELFF
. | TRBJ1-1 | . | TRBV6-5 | TGTGCCAGCAGATGGACACAATGGGCTGAAGCTTTCTTT | CASRWTQWAEAFF